This TCR beta chain originates from a study of CD8 T cells in Susac syndrome. Reverse transcription used roughly 0.45 to 1 ug RNA and random hexamers. The authors amplified TCR beta CDR3 across 54 Vbeta and 13 Jbeta using immunoSEQ multiplex PCR. TCRdb analysed the immunoSEQ multiplex PCR reads with MiXCR anew, one entry per CDR3 protein. The table records 150,000 or so distinct CDR3 sequences, just over 90% of them present only once. CDR1 and CDR2 from the germline V gene are SGHRS and YFSETQ. This CDR3 is built from 15 residues. With 0 bases clipped from V and 6 bases from J, the junction kept 4 bases outside the gene matches. Healthy donors matched for age and sex were used as controls.

This receptor was obtained from a human donor in good health. The V and J genes are TRBV5-1 and TRBJ2-2; TRBD2 aligns across 8 bases. Sequencing used CD4+ T cells from PBMCs. The CDR3 here is CASSLGASGSGELFF. CDR3 DNA: TGCGCCAGCAGCTTGGGGGCTAGCGGGTCCGGGGAGCTGTTTTTT. The full variable domain, in which reference TRBV5-1 and TRBJ2-2 provide the parts outside the CDR3, is KAGVTQTPRYLIKTRGQQVTLSCSPISGHRSVSWYQQTPGQGLQFLFEYFSETQRNKGNFPGRFSGRQFSNSRSEMNVSTLELGDSALYLCASSLGASGSGELFFGEGSRLTVL.